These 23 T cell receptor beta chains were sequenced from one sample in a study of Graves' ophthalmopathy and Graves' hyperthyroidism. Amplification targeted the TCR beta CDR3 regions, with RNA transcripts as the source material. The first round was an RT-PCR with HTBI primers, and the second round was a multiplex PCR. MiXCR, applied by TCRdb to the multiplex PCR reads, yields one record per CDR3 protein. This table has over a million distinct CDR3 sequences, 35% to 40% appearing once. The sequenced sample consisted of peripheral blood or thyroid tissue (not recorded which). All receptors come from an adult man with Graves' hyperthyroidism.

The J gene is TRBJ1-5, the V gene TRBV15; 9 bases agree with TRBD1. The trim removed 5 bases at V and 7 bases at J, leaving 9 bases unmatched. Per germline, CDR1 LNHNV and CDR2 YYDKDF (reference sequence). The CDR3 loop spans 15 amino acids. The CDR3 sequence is CATSRDRVGEQPQHF. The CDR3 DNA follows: TGTGCCACCAGCCGGGACAGGGTGGGCGAGCAGCCCCAGCATTTT. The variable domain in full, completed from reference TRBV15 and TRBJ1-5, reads DAMVIQNPRYQVTQFGKPVTLSCSQTLNHNVMYWYQQKSSQAPKLLFHYYDKDFNNEADTPDNFQSRRPNTSFCFLDIRSPGLGDTAMYLCATSRDRVGEQPQHFGDGTRLSIL.

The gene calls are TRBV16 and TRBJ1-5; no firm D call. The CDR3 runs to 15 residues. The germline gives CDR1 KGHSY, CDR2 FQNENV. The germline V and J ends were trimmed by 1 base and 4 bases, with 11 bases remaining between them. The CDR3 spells CASSQFRGGNQPQHF. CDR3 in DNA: TGTGCCAGCAGCCAATTTCGGGGAGGGAATCAGCCCCAGCATTTT.

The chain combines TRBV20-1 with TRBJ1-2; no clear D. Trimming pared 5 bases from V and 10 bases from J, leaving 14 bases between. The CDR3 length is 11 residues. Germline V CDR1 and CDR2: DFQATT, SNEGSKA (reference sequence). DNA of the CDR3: TGCAGTGCTCTCCGGCGGGGAACCTACACCTTC. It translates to CSALRRGTYTF.

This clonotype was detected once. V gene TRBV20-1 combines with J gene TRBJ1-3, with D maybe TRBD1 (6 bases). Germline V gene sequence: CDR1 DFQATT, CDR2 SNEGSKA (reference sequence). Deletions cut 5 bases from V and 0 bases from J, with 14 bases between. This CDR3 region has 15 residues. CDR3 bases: TGCAGTGCTCTGCCCGGGACAAGCTCTGGAAACACCATATATTTT. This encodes CSALPGTSSGNTIYF.

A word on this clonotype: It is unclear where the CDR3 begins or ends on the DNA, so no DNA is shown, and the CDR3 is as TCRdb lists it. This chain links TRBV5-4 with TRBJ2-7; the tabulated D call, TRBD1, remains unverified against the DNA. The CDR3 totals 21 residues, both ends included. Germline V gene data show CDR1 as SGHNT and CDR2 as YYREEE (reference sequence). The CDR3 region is CASSIYLCSVLIDRGGDEQYF.

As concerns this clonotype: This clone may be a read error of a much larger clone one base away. Here the CDR3 reads CSVLPGGSTYEQHF. CDR3 nucleotide sequence: TGCAGCGTTCTCCCCGGGGGGAGTACCTACGAGCAGCACTTC. The chain couples TRBV29-1 to TRBJ2-7, with 7 bases lining up with TRBD2. The CDR3 extends over 14 amino acids. The V gene's germline CDR1 is SQVTM and CDR2 ANQGSEA.

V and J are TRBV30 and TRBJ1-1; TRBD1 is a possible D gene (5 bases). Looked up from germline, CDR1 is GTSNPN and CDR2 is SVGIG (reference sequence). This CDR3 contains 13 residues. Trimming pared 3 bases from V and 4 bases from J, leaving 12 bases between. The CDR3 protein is CAWRETVGTEAFF. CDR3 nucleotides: TGTGCCTGGAGGGAGACAGTGGGCACTGAAGCTTTCTTT.

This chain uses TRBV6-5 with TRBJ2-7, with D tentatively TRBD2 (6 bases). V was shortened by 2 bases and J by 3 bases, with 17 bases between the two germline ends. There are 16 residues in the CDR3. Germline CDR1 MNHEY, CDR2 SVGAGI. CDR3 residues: CASSYPKTGGDYEQYF. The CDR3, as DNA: TGTGCCAGCAGTTACCCCAAAACAGGAGGGGACTACGAGCAGTACTTC.

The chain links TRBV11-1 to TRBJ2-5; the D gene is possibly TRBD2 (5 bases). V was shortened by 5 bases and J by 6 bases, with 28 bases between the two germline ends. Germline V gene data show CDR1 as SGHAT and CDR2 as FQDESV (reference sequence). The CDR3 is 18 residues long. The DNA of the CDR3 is TGTGCCAGCAGCGGGCAGCGAGGGAATTGGGCGATGTCTAAGACCCAGTACTTC. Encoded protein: CASSGQRGNWAMSKTQYF. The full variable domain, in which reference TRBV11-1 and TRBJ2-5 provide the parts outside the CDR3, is EAEVAQSPRYKITEKSQAVAFWCDPISGHATLYWYRQILGQGPELLVQFQDESVVDDSQLPKDRFSAERLKGVDSTLKIQPAELGDSAMYLCASSGQRGNWAMSKTQYFGPGTRLLVL.

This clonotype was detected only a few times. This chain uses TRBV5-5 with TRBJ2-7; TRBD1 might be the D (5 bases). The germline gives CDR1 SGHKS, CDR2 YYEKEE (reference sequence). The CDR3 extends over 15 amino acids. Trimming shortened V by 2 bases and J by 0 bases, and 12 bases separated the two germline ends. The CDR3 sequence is CASSLRGSSSYEQYF. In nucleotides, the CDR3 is TGTGCCAGCAGCTTAAGGGGATCTAGCTCCTACGAGCAGTACTTC.

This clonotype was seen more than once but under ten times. The CDR3 DNA reads as TGTGCCAGCAGCCACGGGACAGCAAGACAAGAGACCCAGTACTTC. Residues: CASSHGTARQETQYF. The chain combines TRBV3-1 with TRBJ2-5; 7 bases match TRBD1. Germline values: CDR1 LGHDT, CDR2 YNNKEL (reference sequence). The trim removed 3 bases at V and 2 bases at J, leaving 6 bases unmatched. The CDR3 runs 15 residues.

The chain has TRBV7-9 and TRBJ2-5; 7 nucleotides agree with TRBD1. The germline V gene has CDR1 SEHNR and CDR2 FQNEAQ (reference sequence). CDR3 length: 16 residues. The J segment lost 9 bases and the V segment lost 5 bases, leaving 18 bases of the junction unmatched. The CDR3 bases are TGTGCCAGCAGCGAAACAGGGGTTGGGGCAACGCAGCCCCAGTACTTC. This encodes CASSETGVGATQPQYF.

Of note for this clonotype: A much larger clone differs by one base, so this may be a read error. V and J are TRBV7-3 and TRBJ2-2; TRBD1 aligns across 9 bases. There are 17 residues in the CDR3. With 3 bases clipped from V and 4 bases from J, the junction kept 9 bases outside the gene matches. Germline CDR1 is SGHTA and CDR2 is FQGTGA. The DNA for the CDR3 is TGTGCCAGCAGCTTCCGGGACAGGGACCCGAGCACCGGGGAGCTGTTTTTT. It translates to CASSFRDRDPSTGELFF.

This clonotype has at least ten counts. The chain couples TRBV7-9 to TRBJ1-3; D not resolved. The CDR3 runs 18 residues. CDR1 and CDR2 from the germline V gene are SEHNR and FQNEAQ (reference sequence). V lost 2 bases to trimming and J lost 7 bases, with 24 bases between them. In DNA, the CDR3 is TGTGCCAGCAGCTTAAGGTTCACGGAGACACCCGCGGGGAACACCATATATTTT. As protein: CASSLRFTETPAGNTIYF.

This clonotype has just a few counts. Written as DNA, the CDR3 is TGTGCCAGCAGTTCGGGAGTCCTTGGTTCCTACGAGCAGTACTTC. It is translated as CASSSGVLGSYEQYF. V and J are TRBV2 and TRBJ2-7; possibly TRBD2 for D (6 bases). The ends were cut back, 5 bases at V and 1 base at J, with 15 bases in the middle. Germline CDR1 reads SNHLY; CDR2 reads FYNNEI. CDR3 length: 15 residues. Complete variable domain (other parts from reference TRBV2 and TRBJ2-7): EPEVTQTPSHQVTQMGQEVILRCVPISNHLYFYWYRQILGQKVEFLVSFYNNEISEKSEIFDDQFSVERPDGSNFTLKIRSTKLEDSAMYFCASSSGVLGSYEQYFGPGTRLTVT.

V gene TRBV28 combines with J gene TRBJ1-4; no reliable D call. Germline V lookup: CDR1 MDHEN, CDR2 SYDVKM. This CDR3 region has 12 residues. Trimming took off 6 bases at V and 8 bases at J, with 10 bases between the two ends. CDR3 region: CASRTIGEKLFF. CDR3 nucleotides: TGTGCCAGCAGAACCATTGGGGAAAAACTGTTTTTT.

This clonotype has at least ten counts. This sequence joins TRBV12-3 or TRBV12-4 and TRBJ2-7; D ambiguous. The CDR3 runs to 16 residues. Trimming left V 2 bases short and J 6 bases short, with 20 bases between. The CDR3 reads CASSLSRQVLIGEQYF. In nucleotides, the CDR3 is TGTGCCAGCAGTTTAAGCCGGCAGGTCCTCATCGGCGAGCAGTACTTC.

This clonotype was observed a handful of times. In nucleotides, the CDR3 is TGTGCCAGCAGTAGAAAGACAGGTCTCGGGACCCAGTACTTC. Residues: CASSRKTGLGTQYF. This sequence joins TRBV12-3 or TRBV12-4 and TRBJ2-5; perhaps TRBD1 as D (6 bases). The CDR3 is made up of 14 amino acids. The V gene lost 5 bases and the J gene lost 7 bases, with 17 bases spanning the gap.

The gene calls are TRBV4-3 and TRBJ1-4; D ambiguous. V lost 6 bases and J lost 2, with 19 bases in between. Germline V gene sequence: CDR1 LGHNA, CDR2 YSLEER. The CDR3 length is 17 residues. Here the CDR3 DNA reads TGCGCCAGCAGGCCCGGCCACGTTCCGACTACTAATGAAAAACTGTTTTTT. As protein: CASRPGHVPTTNEKLFF.

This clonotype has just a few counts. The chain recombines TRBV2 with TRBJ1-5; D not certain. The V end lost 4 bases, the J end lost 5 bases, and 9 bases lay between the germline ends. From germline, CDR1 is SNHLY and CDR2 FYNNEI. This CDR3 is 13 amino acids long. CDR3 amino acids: CASSVSSHQPQHF. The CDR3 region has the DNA TGTGCCAGCAGTGTTAGCTCCCATCAGCCCCAGCATTTT.

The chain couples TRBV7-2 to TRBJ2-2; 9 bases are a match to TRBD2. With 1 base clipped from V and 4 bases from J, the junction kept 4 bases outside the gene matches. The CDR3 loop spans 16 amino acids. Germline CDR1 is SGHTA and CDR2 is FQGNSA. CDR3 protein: CASSLGGRASTGELFF. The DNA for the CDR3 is TGTGCCAGCAGCTTAGGCGGGAGGGCCTCCACCGGGGAGCTGTTTTTT.

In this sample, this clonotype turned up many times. The CDR3 DNA reads as TGTGCCAGTAGTATCCAGGGCCCGAACACTGAAGCTTTCTTT. This gives the protein CASSIQGPNTEAFF. This chain links TRBV19 with TRBJ1-1; D might be TRBD1 (5 bases). CDR3 length equals 14 residues. V was clipped by 3 bases and J by 1 base, with 9 bases between them. Germline V CDR1 and CDR2: LNHDA, SQIVND (reference sequence).

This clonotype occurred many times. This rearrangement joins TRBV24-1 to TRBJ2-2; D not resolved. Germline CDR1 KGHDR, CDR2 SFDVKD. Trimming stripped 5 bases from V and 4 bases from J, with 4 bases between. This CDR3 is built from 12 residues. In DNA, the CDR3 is TGTGCCACCAGTGCTACCACCGGGGAGCTGTTTTTT. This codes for CATSATTGELFF.